The following is a T cell receptor (beta chain) sequence with its context. Here immunoSEQ multiplex PCR was the method, and the copy in TCRdb shows in-frame clones only, minus some. This sample has about 50,000 clones; about 90% occur once, and the top ten carry about 2%. This sample was taken from a study of blood T cell repertoires in COVID-19. CDR1 is SGHVS, CDR2 FNYEAQ, per germline. The V end was cut by 5 bases, the J end by 8 bases, with 21 bases between. This CDR3 comprises 16 residues. The rearrangement uses TRBV7-6 and TRBJ1-4; D remains ambiguous. The receptor was derived from a woman at least 80 years old with COVID-19, enrolled during active disease. Sequenced material: peripheral blood. Written as DNA, the CDR3 is TGTGCCAGCAGCCTAGGATCGGTCCGGGAAGGAGAAAAACTGTTTTTT. It translates to CASSLGSVREGEKLFF.